These 17 T cell receptor beta chains were all obtained from the same sample, sequenced in a study of T cell responses to AZD1222 COVID-19 vaccine. Method: immunoSEQ multiplex PCR; TCRdb's copy keeps in-frame clones and lacks some. The sample lists more than 75,000 clones, almost 90% seen once, with less than 9% in the top ten. This specimen was peripheral blood, taken 28 days after the second AZD1222 dose. Receptors were obtained from an adult who received the AZD1222 COVID-19 vaccine.

This clone has more than one count but fewer than ten. The chain employs TRBV18 and TRBJ1-1, with TRBD1 identical over 8 bases. The V gene's germline CDR1 is KGHSH and CDR2 LQKENI. V dropped 1 base and J dropped 5; count of bases not matched to a gene: 0. The CDR3 runs 13 residues. The CDR3 region has the DNA TGTGCCAGCTCACCACGGGACAGGACTGAAGCTTTCTTT. This sequence encodes CASSPRDRTEAFF.

In the case of this clone: At the DNA level, this CDR3 is encoded by other sequences in the same sample as well. This chain links TRBV5-1 with TRBJ2-1; 9 bases map to TRBD2. This CDR3 is 14 amino acids long. Trimming removed 5 bases from V and 1 base from J; junction bases left unmatched: 1. The germline V gene encodes CDR1 SGHRS and CDR2 YFSETQ. The CDR3 loop is CASRTSGSYNEQFF. In DNA, the CDR3 is TGCGCCAGCAGGACTAGCGGTTCCTACAATGAGCAGTTCTTC.

The chain carries TRBV2 and TRBJ1-1; 9 bases align to TRBD1. The CDR3 runs to 14 residues. The trim removed 8 bases at V and 5 bases at J, leaving 9 bases unmatched. Looked up from germline, CDR1 is SNHLY and CDR2 is FYNNEI. CDR3 protein: CASLGQGLSTEAFF. In nucleotides, the CDR3 is TGTGCCAGCCTAGGACAGGGGTTATCAACTGAAGCTTTCTTT.

The chain recombines TRBV15 with TRBJ1-1; D uncertain. V was shortened by 1 base and J by 6 bases, with 9 bases between the two germline ends. This CDR3 is built from 13 residues. From germline, CDR1 is LNHNV and CDR2 YYDKDF (reference sequence). The CDR3 region has the DNA TGTGCCACCAGCAGAGGCCGGACCTCTGAAGCTTTCTTT. This translates into CATSRGRTSEAFF.

The chain is built from TRBV7-9 and TRBJ1-2; no definite D call. Trimming removed 7 bases from V and 6 bases from J, with 6 bases in between. The germline gives CDR1 SEHNR, CDR2 FQNEAQ (reference sequence). This CDR3 comprises 10 residues. CDR3 DNA: TGTGCCAGCACCCTTGATGGCTACACCTTC. Its translation is CASTLDGYTF.

This clone was observed a handful of times. This chain links TRBV6-5 with TRBJ1-6; 8 positions agree with TRBD1. The CDR3 spans 16 residues. J was trimmed by 7 bases and V by 1 base; bases with no gene match: 6. Germline assignment: CDR1 MNHEY and CDR2 SVGAGI. CDR3 in amino acids: CASSYYRQGHNSPLHF. CDR3 nucleotide sequence: TGTGCCAGCAGTTACTACCGACAGGGGCACAATTCACCCCTCCACTTT.

The V and J genes are TRBV27 and TRBJ1-2; no clear D gene. CDR3 length equals 15 residues. The germline V gene has CDR1 MNHEY and CDR2 SMNVEV (reference sequence). The V end was cut by 6 bases, the J end by 0 bases, with 14 bases between. This CDR3 reads CASSPRRSTNYGYTF. CDR3 nucleotides: TGTGCCAGCAGCCCGCGCAGGTCGACTAACTATGGCTACACCTTC.

This clone showed up just a few times. The chain is built from TRBV5-1 and TRBJ2-3; D ambiguous. CDR1 and CDR2 from the germline V gene are SGHRS and YFSETQ. CDR3 length: 17 residues. Between the trimmed V and J ends, which lost 4 bases and 1 base, there was a span of 19 bases. Here the CDR3 DNA reads TGCGCCAGCAGCCCTAGGACGGGCCCCTCGGGCACAGATACGCAGTATTTT. Its translation: CASSPRTGPSGTDTQYF.

The chain is built from TRBV4-1 and TRBJ1-2, with D tentatively TRBD1 (5 bases). Germline V CDR1 and CDR2: MGHRA, YSYEKL. Trimming pared 2 bases from V and 0 bases from J, leaving 19 bases between. The length of the CDR3 is 18 residues. The DNA of the CDR3 is TGCGCCAGCAGCCAACGCAGGGAGGCTGTGAGAACTAACTATGGCTACACCTTC. Its protein product is CASSQRREAVRTNYGYTF.

The J gene is TRBJ2-2, the V gene TRBV7-3; 8 bases align to TRBD2. V trimming: 1 base; J trimming: 2 bases; junction bases outside the gene matches: 6. This CDR3 contains 17 residues. Germline CDR1 is SGHTA and CDR2 is FQGTGA. The CDR3 DNA reads as TGTGCCAGCAGCTTAAAGCCGGGGGGGCTCAACACCGGGGAGCTGTTTTTT. Amino acid sequence: CASSLKPGGLNTGELFF.

The J gene is TRBJ2-7, the V gene TRBV7-3; no clear D. In germline, CDR1 is SGHTA, CDR2 FQGTGA. CDR3 size: 11 residues. The V end lost 4 bases, the J end lost 3 bases, and 4 bases lay between the germline ends. The CDR3 DNA reads as TGTGCCAGCAGCTCCTTCTACGAGCAGTACTTC. It encodes CASSSFYEQYF. Looking up the rest from reference TRBV7-3 and TRBJ2-7 gives the full variable domain: GAGVSQTPSNKVTEKGKYVELRCDPISGHTALYWYRQSLGQGPEFLIYFQGTGAADDSGLPNDRFFAVRPEGSVSTLKIQRTERGDSAVYLCASSSFYEQYFGPGTRLTVT.

CDR3 loop: CASSLSGGEQSSYNSPLHF. The CDR3 DNA sequence: TGTGCCAGCAGCTTAAGTGGGGGAGAACAAAGCTCCTATAATTCACCCCTCCACTTT. The rearrangement links TRBV11-2 to TRBJ1-6; D perhaps matches TRBD1 (5 bases). The CDR3 contains 19 residues. The V gene lost 2 bases and the J gene lost 0 bases, with 17 bases spanning the gap. CDR1 and CDR2 from the germline V gene are SGHAT and FQNNGV. The full variable domain, its missing parts supplied by reference TRBV11-2 and TRBJ1-6, is EAGVAQSPRYKIIEKRQSVAFWCNPISGHATLYWYQQILGQGPKLLIQFQNNGVVDDSQLPKDRFSAERLKGVDSTLKIQPAKLEDSAVYLCASSLSGGEQSSYNSPLHFGNGTRLTVT.

V gene TRBV19 combines with J gene TRBJ2-3; D perhaps matches TRBD1 (7 bases). V dropped 3 bases and J dropped 2 bases, with 12 bases sitting between them. Germline-derived CDR1 and CDR2 are LNHDA and SQIVND (reference sequence). This CDR3 is 15 amino acids long. The CDR3 is CASSMQGGNTDTQYF. CDR3 coding DNA: TGTGCCAGTAGTATGCAGGGGGGAAACACAGATACGCAGTATTTT.

This clone was counted between two and nine times. The chain recombines TRBV6-2 or TRBV6-3 with TRBJ2-1; 8 positions match TRBD2. The CDR3 length is 16 residues. The germline V gene encodes CDR1 MNHEY and CDR2 SVGEGT. Unmatched junction bases numbered 15, after V lost 5 bases and J lost 9 bases. In DNA form, the CDR3 reads TGTGCCAGCAGTGACGGCGGGACTAGGAAAATCAGTGAGCAGTTCTTC. Translation: CASSDGGTRKISEQFF.

A single count supports this clone. The J gene is TRBJ1-1, the V gene TRBV6-6; 11 positions agree with TRBD1. The V gene end was trimmed by 6 bases and the J gene end by 1 base; junction bases not matched to a gene: 4. Germline V gene lookup returns CDR1 MNHNY and CDR2 SVGAGI (reference sequence). The CDR3 totals 15 residues. CDR3 nucleotides: TGTGCCAGCAGAGGACAGGGGGCGAGGAACACTGAAGCTTTCTTT. It codes for CASRGQGARNTEAFF.

The chain carries TRBV7-9 and TRBJ2-2, with 8 bases matching TRBD2. The J segment lost 3 bases and the V segment lost 3 bases, leaving 6 bases of the junction unmatched. Germline CDR1 and CDR2: SEHNR and FQNEAQ (reference sequence). This CDR3 has 16 amino acids. DNA for the CDR3: TGTGCCAGCAGCTTGGGACTAGGGTTCTACACCGGGGAGCTGTTTTTT. This sequence encodes CASSLGLGFYTGELFF.

This rearrangement joins TRBV5-5 to TRBJ2-1, with D perhaps matching TRBD2 (5 bases). CDR3 length: 15 amino acids. Germline V gene data show CDR1 as SGHKS and CDR2 as YYEKEE (reference sequence). The ends were cut back, 4 bases at V and 0 bases at J, with 11 bases in the middle. Here the CDR3 reads CASSKSGSSYNEQFF. The CDR3 nucleotides are TGTGCCAGCAGCAAAAGCGGTAGCTCCTACAATGAGCAGTTCTTC.